This T cell receptor beta chain emerged from a study of shared clonotypes between healthy human individuals. Study conclusions and caveats: Sampling was confined to blood; repertoires within tissues likely differ.

In regard to this clone: Its specificity is not known. The sample carries other DNA sequences with the same CDR3.

Trimming left V 4 bases short and J 2 bases short, with 9 bases between. The CDR3 runs to 13 residues. Germline CDR1 and CDR2: MDHEN and SYDVKM. Data came from immunoSEQ multiplex PCR; TCRdb stores just in-frame clones and leaves some out. The sample includes 1.6 million or so clones, roughly 96% of them seen just once. This TCR was recovered from a man aged 25 to 40 in good health. V gene TRBV28 combines with J gene TRBJ2-7; D unclear. Sequencing input: naive CD4+ T cells sorted from blood. Stated subset: CD45RA+ positively selected. The chain's CDR3 is CASSSSPTYEQYF. CDR3 in DNA: TGTGCCAGCAGTTCCAGCCCAACCTACGAGCAGTACTTC.